One and the same sample provided the 5 T cell receptor beta chains below, sequenced in a study of cytomegalovirus exposure and HLA in healthy donors. Vbeta (60) and Jbeta (13) primers were used in the PCR. The protocol was immunoSEQ multiplex PCR, while the TCRdb copy is restricted to in-frame clones and leaves out a portion. The sample consists of 100,000 or so clones, about 80% of them appearing once. Specimen: PBMCs. The origin of the receptors is a young man in good health and CMV-seronegative.

Concerning this clone: The sample has other DNA sequences that encode this CDR3 too. The chain is built from TRBV7-9 and TRBJ1-5; the match to TRBD1 covers 8 bases. V lost 3 bases, J lost 5 bases, and 3 bases stayed unmatched. The CDR3 contains 14 residues. Germline values: CDR1 SEHNR, CDR2 FQNEAQ (reference sequence). The CDR3 DNA reads TGTGCCAGCAGCTTCGGACAGGGTGATCAGCCCCAGCATTTT. Its translation is CASSFGQGDQPQHF.

The genes are TRBV9 and TRBJ1-2; 7 bases are shared with TRBD1. V was pared by 3 bases and J by 8 bases, with 10 bases of the junction left unmatched. The CDR3 has 14 amino acids. Germline CDR1 and CDR2: SGDLS and YYNGEE. This CDR3 reads CASSAGDRPRGYTF. CDR3 in DNA: TGTGCCAGCAGCGCAGGGGACAGACCTAGGGGCTACACCTTC.

V usage is TRBV2 and J usage is TRBJ2-6; D remains unclear. The CDR3 runs 15 residues. The germline V gene has CDR1 SNHLY and CDR2 FYNNEI. The V end was cut by 7 bases, the J end by 0 bases, with 10 bases between. The CDR3 loop is CASKSGYSGANVLTF. CDR3 in DNA: TGTGCCAGCAAGTCGGGTTACTCTGGGGCCAACGTCCTGACTTTC.

This clone was recorded only once. The chain combines TRBV19 with TRBJ2-7; D possibly corresponds to TRBD1 (5 bases). The CDR3 runs to 13 residues. With 1 base removed from V and 6 bases from J, the gap between germline ends came to 10 bases. CDR1 and CDR2 (germline): LNHDA, SQIVND (reference sequence). CDR3 nucleotide sequence: TGTGCCAGTAGTATAGGGCCAGGGTTCGAGCAGTACTTC. Encoded protein: CASSIGPGFEQYF.

This clone occurred once. The CDR3 loop is CASSLHGSNSYEQYF. The CDR3 DNA reads TGTGCCAGCAGCTTACACGGGTCGAACTCCTACGAGCAGTACTTC. The chain is built from TRBV7-9 and TRBJ2-7; D gene uncertain. The length of the CDR3 is 15 residues. Trimming removed 2 bases at V and 0 bases at J, with 11 bases between. Germline CDR1 and CDR2: SEHNR and FQNEAQ (reference sequence).